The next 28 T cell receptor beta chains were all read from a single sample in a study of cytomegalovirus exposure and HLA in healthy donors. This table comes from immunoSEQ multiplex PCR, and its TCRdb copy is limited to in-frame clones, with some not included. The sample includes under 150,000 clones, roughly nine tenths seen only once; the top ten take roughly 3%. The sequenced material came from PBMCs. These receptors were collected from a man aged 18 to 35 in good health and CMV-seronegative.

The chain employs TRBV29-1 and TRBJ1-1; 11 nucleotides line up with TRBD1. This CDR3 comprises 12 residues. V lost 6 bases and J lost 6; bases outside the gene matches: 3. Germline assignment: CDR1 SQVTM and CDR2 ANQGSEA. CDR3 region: CSVPGQGAEAFF. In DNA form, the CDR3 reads TGCAGCGTCCCGGGACAGGGGGCTGAAGCTTTCTTT.

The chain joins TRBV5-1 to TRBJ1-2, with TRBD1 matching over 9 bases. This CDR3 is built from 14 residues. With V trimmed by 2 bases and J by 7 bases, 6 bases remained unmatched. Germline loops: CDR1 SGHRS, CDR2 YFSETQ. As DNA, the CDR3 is TGCGCCAGCAGCTTCGTCCGGACAGGGGTTGGCTACACCTTC. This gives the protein CASSFVRTGVGYTF.

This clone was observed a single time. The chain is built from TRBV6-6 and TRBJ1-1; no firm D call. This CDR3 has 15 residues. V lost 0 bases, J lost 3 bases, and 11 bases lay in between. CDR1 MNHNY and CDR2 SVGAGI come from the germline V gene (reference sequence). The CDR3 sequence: CASSYSEGRDTEAFF. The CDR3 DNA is TGTGCCAGCAGTTACTCGGAAGGGAGGGACACTGAAGCTTTCTTT.

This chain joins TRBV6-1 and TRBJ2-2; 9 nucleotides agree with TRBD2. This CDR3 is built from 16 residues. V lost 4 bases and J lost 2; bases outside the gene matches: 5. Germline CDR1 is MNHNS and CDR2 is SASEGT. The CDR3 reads CASSVLAGTNTGELFF. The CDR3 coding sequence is TGTGCCAGCAGTGTCCTAGCGGGAACTAACACCGGGGAGCTGTTTTTT.

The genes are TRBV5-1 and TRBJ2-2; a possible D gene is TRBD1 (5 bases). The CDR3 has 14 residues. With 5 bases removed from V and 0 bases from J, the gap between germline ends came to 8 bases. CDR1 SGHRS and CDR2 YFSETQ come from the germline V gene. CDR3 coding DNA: TGCGCCAGCAGGACAGACGCGAACACCGGGGAGCTGTTTTTT. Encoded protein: CASRTDANTGELFF.

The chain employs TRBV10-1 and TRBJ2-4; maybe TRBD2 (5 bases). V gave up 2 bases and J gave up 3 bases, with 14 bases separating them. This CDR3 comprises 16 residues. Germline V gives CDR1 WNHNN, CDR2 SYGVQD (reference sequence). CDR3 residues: CASSEIAARDKNIQYF. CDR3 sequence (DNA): TGCGCCAGCAGTGAGATAGCCGCGAGGGACAAAAACATTCAGTACTTC.

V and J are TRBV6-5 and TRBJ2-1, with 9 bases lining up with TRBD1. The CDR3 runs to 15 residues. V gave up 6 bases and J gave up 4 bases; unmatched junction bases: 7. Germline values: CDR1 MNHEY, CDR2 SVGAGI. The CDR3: CASSPGQGEYNEQFF. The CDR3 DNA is TGTGCCAGCAGCCCGGGACAGGGCGAATACAATGAGCAGTTCTTC.

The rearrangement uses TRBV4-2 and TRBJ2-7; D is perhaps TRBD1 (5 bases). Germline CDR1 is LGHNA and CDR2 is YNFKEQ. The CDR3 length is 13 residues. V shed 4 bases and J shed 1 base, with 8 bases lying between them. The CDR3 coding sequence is TGTGCCAGCAGCCCGACAGAGTCCTACGAGCAGTACTTC. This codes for CASSPTESYEQYF.

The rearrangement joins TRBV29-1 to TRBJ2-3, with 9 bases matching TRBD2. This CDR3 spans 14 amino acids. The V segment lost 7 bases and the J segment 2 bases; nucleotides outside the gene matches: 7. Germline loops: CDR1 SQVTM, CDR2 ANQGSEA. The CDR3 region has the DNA TGCAGCGAGTCTAGCGGGGACATCACAGATACGCAGTATTTT. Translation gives CSESSGDITDTQYF.

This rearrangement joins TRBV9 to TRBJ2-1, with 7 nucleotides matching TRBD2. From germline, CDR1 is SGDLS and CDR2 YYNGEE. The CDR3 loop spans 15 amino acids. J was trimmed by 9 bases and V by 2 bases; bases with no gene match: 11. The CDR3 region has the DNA TGTGCCAGCAGCGTTACCGGCGGGGGAAGGAGTGAGCAGTTCTTC. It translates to CASSVTGGGRSEQFF.

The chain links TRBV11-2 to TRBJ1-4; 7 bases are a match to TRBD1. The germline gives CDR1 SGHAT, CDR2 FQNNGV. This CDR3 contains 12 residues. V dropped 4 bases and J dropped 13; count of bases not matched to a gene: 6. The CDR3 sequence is CASSSDRSRLFF. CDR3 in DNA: TGTGCCAGCAGCTCGGACAGGTCAAGACTGTTTTTT.

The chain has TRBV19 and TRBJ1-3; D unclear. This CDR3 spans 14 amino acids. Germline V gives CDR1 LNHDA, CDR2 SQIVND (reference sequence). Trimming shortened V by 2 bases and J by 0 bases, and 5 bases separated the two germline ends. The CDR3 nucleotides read TGTGCCAGTAGTATATGGAGCTCTGGAAACACCATATATTTT. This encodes CASSIWSSGNTIYF.

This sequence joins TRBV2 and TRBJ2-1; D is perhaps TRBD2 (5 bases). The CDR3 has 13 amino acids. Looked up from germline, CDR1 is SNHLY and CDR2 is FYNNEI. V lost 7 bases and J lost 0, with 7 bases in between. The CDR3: CASTRDSYNEQFF. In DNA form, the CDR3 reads TGTGCCAGCACGAGGGACTCCTACAATGAGCAGTTCTTC.

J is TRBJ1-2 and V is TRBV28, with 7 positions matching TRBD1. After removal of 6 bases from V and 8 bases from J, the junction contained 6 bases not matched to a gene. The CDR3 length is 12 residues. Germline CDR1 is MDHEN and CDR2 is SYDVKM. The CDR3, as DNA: TGTGCCAGCAGCCCCACAGGGGACGGCTACACCTTC. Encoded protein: CASSPTGDGYTF.

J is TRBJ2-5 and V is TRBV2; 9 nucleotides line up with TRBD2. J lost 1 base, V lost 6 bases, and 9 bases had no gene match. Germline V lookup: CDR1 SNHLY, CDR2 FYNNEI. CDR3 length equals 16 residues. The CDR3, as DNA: TGTGCCAGCAGAGCCGGGACTAGCATGAGCCAAGAGACCCAGTACTTC. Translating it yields CASRAGTSMSQETQYF.

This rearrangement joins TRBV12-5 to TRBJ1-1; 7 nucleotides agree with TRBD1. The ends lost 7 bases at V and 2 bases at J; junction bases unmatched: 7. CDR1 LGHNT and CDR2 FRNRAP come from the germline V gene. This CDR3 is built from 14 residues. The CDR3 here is CASAAGTENTEAFF. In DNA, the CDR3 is TGTGCTAGTGCCGCCGGGACAGAAAACACTGAAGCTTTCTTT.

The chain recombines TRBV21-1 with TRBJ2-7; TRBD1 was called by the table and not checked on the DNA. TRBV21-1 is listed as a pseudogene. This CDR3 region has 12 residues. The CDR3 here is CARGTGEYKQYF. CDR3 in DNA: TGTGCCAGAGGGACAGGGGAGTACAAGCAGTACTTC.

In DNA form, the CDR3 reads TGTGCCAGCAGCTCATCCGGCTATCAGGGGTGGCAGCCCCAGCATTTT. Translating it yields CASSSSGYQGWQPQHF. V and J are TRBV7-9 and TRBJ1-5; possible D gene TRBD1, 6 bases. Trimming cost V 4 bases and J 7 bases, with 20 bases left between them. CDR1 SEHNR and CDR2 FQNEAQ come from the germline V gene (reference sequence). The CDR3 loop spans 16 amino acids.

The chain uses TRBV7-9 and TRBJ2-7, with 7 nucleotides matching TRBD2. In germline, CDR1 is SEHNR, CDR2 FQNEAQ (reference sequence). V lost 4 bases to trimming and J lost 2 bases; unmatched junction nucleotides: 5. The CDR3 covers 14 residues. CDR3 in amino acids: CASSSSLAAYEQYF. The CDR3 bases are TGTGCCAGCAGCTCTAGCCTAGCGGCCTACGAGCAGTACTTC.

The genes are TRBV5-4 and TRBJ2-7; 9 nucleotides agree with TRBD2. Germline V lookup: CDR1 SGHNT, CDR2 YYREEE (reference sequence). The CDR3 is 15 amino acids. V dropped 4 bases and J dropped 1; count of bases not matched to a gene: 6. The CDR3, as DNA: TGTGCCAGCAGCGGTGTAGCGGGGGCTTCCTACGAGCAGTACTTC. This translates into CASSGVAGASYEQYF. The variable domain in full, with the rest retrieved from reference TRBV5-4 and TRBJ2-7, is ETGVTQSPTHLIKTRGQQVTLRCSSQSGHNTVSWYQQALGQGPQFIFQYYREEENGRGNFPPRFSGLQFPNYSSELNVNALELDDSALYLCASSGVAGASYEQYFGPGTRLTVT.

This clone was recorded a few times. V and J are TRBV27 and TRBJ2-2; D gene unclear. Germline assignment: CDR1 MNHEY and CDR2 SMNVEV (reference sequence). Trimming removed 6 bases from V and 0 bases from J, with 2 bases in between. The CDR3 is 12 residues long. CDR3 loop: CASSTNTGELFF. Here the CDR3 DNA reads TGTGCCAGCAGCACGAACACCGGGGAGCTGTTTTTT.

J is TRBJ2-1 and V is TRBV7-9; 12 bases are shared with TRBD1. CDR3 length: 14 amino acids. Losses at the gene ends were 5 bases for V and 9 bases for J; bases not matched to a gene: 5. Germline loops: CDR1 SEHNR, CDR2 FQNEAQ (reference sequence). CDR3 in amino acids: CASSVTGQGAEQFF. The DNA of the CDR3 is TGTGCCAGCAGCGTTACGGGACAGGGGGCTGAGCAGTTCTTC.

The CDR3 spells CASSPTPVGGSSEQYF. The CDR3 region has the DNA TGTGCCAGCTCACCCACCCCGGTGGGGGGAAGTAGCGAGCAGTACTTC. The chain links TRBV18 to TRBJ2-7; the D gene is possibly TRBD2 (6 bases). There are 16 residues in the CDR3. Germline loops: CDR1 KGHSH, CDR2 LQKENI. V lost 3 bases and J 6 bases, leaving 21 bases between the germline ends.

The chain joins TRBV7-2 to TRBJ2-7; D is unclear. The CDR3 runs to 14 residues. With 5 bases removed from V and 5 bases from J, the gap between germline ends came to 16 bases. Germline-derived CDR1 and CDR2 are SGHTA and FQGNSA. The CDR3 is CASSPVRSLHEQYF. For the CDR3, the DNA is TGTGCCAGCAGCCCGGTACGTTCCCTCCACGAGCAGTACTTC. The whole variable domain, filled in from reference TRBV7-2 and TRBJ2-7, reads GAGVSQSPSNKVTEKGKDVELRCDPISGHTALYWYRQSLGQGLEFLIYFQGNSAPDKSGLPSDRFSAERTGGSVSTLTIQRTQQEDSAVYLCASSPVRSLHEQYFGPGTRLTVT.

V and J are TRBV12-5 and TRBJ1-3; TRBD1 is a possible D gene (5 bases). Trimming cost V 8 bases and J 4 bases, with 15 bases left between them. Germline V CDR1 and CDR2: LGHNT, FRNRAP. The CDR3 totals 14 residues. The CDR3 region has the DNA TGTGCTAGTCATACCCGGGGGGAGGGAAACACCATATATTTT. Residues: CASHTRGEGNTIYF.

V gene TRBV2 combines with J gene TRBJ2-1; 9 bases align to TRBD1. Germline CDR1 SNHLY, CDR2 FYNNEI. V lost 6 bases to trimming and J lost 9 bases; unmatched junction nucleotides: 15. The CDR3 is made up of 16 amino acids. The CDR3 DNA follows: TGTGCCAGCAGCGACCCGGACAGGGGAAGTCTTCTTGAGCAGTTCTTC. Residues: CASSDPDRGSLLEQFF.

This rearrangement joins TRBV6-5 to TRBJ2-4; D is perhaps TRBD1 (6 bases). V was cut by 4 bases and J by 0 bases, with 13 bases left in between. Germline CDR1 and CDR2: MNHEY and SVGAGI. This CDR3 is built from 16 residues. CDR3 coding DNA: TGTGCCAGCAGTTTTACAGGGAAAGGAGCCAAAAACATTCAGTACTTC. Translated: CASSFTGKGAKNIQYF.

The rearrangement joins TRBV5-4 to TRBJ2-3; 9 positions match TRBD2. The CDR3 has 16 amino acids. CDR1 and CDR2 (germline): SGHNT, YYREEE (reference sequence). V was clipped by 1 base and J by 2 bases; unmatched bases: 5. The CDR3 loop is CASSLFLAGNTDTQYF. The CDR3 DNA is TGTGCCAGCAGCTTGTTCCTAGCGGGGAACACAGATACGCAGTATTTT.